The next 23 T cell receptor beta chains were all read from a single sample in a study of OX40 agonist ivuxolimab in advanced cancers. The library was generated by the immunoSEQ multiplex PCR assay. TCRdb retrieved this table from immuneACCESS and kept in-frame rearrangements only. Not all clones are present; in checked studies, unresolved V genes account for under half, and no reason is known for the remainder. In all, the sample holds roughly 63,000 clones, and around 86% of those were seen once. The top ten constitute approximately 2.1% of the sample. Sequences were derived from CD4+ or CD8+ T cells sorted from blood, sampled in a trial of the OX40 agonist ivuxolimab. All receptors come from an adult with an advanced solid tumor such as melanoma, head and neck, liver or kidney cancer.

The rearrangement links TRBV9 to TRBJ2-1; D remains ambiguous. CDR3 length equals 15 residues. In germline, CDR1 is SGDLS, CDR2 YYNGEE. V was shortened by 2 bases and J by 4 bases, with 13 bases between the two germline ends. This CDR3 is CASSVGGVKYNEQFF. CDR3 in DNA: TGTGCCAGCAGCGTTGGTGGGGTTAAGTACAATGAGCAGTTCTTC.

V and J are TRBV11-3 and TRBJ2-5; the D gene is possibly TRBD2 (5 bases). This CDR3 region has 17 residues. In germline, CDR1 is SGHNT, CDR2 YENEEA. V was shortened by 1 base and J by 5 bases, with 20 bases between the two germline ends. CDR3 DNA sequence: TGTGCCAGCAGCTTAGGGTCCCGAGTAGTAGCGCGGGAGACCCAGTACTTC. Encoded protein: CASSLGSRVVARETQYF.

The chain uses TRBV10-1 and TRBJ1-1, with 8 bases that match TRBD1. CDR3 length: 13 residues. J lost 9 bases, V lost 4 bases, and 7 bases had no gene match. Germline V gene data show CDR1 as WNHNN and CDR2 as SYGVQD (reference sequence). The CDR3 sequence is CASSVDRESKAFF. The DNA of the CDR3 is TGCGCCAGCAGTGTGGACAGGGAGAGTAAAGCTTTCTTT.

This clone was detected only once. CDR3 loop: CAGRQGINQPQHF. The CDR3 nucleotides are TGTGCCGGAAGACAGGGGATCAATCAGCCCCAGCATTTT. The J gene is TRBJ1-5, the V gene TRBV2, with TRBD1 matching 8 bases. Unmatched junction bases numbered 6, after V lost 11 bases and J lost 3 bases. CDR3 length: 13 residues. CDR1 and CDR2 (germline): SNHLY, FYNNEI.

The chain employs TRBV20-1 and TRBJ2-5, with D possibly called TRBD1 or TRBD2 (5 bases each). The V gene's germline CDR1 is DFQATT and CDR2 SNEGSKA (reference sequence). V was trimmed by 4 bases and J by 7 bases, leaving 10 bases between them. The CDR3 runs 11 residues. The CDR3, as DNA: TGCAGTGCTAAAGGGGACGTGACCCAGTACTTC. It translates to CSAKGDVTQYF.

On this clone: One end of the junction fails to match germline, which may point to a read error. The rearrangement uses TRBV15 and TRBJ1-4; 11 nucleotides match TRBD1. The CDR3 covers 14 residues. The V gene's germline CDR1 is LNHNV and CDR2 YYDKDF (reference sequence). In DNA form, the CDR3 reads TGTGCCACCGGCAGGGGACAGGGGGATGAAAAACTGTTTTTT. It yields the protein CATGRGQGDEKLFF.

The rearrangement joins TRBV6-1 to TRBJ2-4; D ambiguous. V lost 0 bases and J 9 bases, leaving 12 bases between the germline ends. There are 14 residues in the CDR3. Looked up from germline, CDR1 is MNHNS and CDR2 is SASEGT. The CDR3 spells CASSEAPTIGIQYF. The CDR3 DNA follows: TGTGCCAGCAGTGAAGCCCCCACTATTGGCATTCAGTACTTC.

V gene TRBV9 combines with J gene TRBJ2-7; 7 bases are a match to TRBD2. CDR1 is SGDLS, CDR2 YYNGEE, per germline. CDR3 size: 15 residues. Trimming at V came to 0 bases and at J to 5 bases, leaving 8 bases not matched to a gene. The chain's CDR3 is CASSVALSGAHEQYF. In nucleotides, the CDR3 is TGTGCCAGCAGCGTAGCTTTGAGCGGGGCCCACGAGCAGTACTTC.

This clone appeared a single time. This chain uses TRBV2 with TRBJ2-2; 7 positions match TRBD1. The CDR3 covers 15 residues. Germline V gene data show CDR1 as SNHLY and CDR2 as FYNNEI. The ends lost 6 bases at V and 3 bases at J; junction bases unmatched: 7. In DNA, the CDR3 is TGTGCCAGCAGCGCACAGGGGACGTACACCGGGGAGCTGTTTTTT. It codes for CASSAQGTYTGELFF. The whole variable domain, filled in from reference TRBV2 and TRBJ2-2, reads EPEVTQTPSHQVTQMGQEVILRCVPISNHLYFYWYRQILGQKVEFLVSFYNNEISEKSEIFDDQFSVERPDGSNFTLKIRSTKLEDSAMYFCASSAQGTYTGELFFGEGSRLTVL.

This clone was observed a single time. The chain is built from TRBV9 and TRBJ2-7; tentatively, D is TRBD1 (6 bases). Per germline, CDR1 SGDLS and CDR2 YYNGEE. The CDR3 is 16 amino acids. Deletions cut 4 bases from V and 0 bases from J, with 17 bases between. Here the CDR3 reads CASSFRDTWSSYEQYF. The CDR3 nucleotides read TGTGCCAGCAGCTTCCGGGACACCTGGAGCTCCTACGAGCAGTACTTC.

The chain links TRBV5-1 to TRBJ2-2; the D gene is possibly TRBD1 (6 bases). With 4 bases removed from V and 8 bases from J, the gap between germline ends came to 9 bases. Germline loops: CDR1 SGHRS, CDR2 YFSETQ. This CDR3 has 12 amino acids. CDR3 sequence reads: CASSKQGGELFF. The CDR3 DNA follows: TGCGCCAGCAGCAAACAGGGTGGGGAGCTGTTTTTT. Full variable domain (rest looked up from reference TRBV5-1 and TRBJ2-2): KAGVTQTPRYLIKTRGQQVTLSCSPISGHRSVSWYQQTPGQGLQFLFEYFSETQRNKGNFPGRFSGRQFSNSRSEMNVSTLELGDSALYLCASSKQGGELFFGEGSRLTVL.

This clone occurred a few times. This chain links TRBV10-3 with TRBJ1-4, with D possibly matching TRBD1 (5 bases). This CDR3 has 13 amino acids. CDR1 is ENHRY and CDR2 is SYGVKD in the germline V gene. The V end lost 10 bases, the J end lost 7 bases, and 16 bases lay between the germline ends. CDR3 DNA sequence: TGTGCCACCTCGAGTAGGGACGGTGAAAAACTGTTTTTT. The encoded protein is CATSSRDGEKLFF.

V and J are TRBV7-9 and TRBJ1-6; no clear D gene. V gave up 1 base and J gave up 8 bases, with 9 bases separating them. CDR1 SEHNR and CDR2 FQNEAQ come from the germline V gene (reference sequence). The CDR3 has 14 residues. The CDR3 nucleotides read TGTGCCAGCAGCTTAGGGGAGGGATATTCACCCCTCCACTTT. It is translated as CASSLGEGYSPLHF.

The CDR3 is CASSSDRNTEAFF. Here the CDR3 DNA reads TGTGCCAGCAGTTCGGACAGGAACACTGAAGCTTTCTTT. The chain has TRBV7-6 and TRBJ1-1; perhaps TRBD1 as D (6 bases). The CDR3 runs to 13 residues. V dropped 6 bases and J dropped 1 base, with 9 bases sitting between them. Germline V gives CDR1 SGHVS, CDR2 FNYEAQ.

The V and J genes are TRBV5-1 and TRBJ1-1; TRBD1 is a possible D gene (5 bases). V was pared by 1 base and J by 3 bases, with 13 bases between. The CDR3 covers 15 residues. Germline loops: CDR1 SGHRS, CDR2 YFSETQ. The CDR3 DNA reads TGCGCCAGCAGCTTGTATCGGGGCACGGACACTGAAGCTTTCTTT. This sequence encodes CASSLYRGTDTEAFF. The whole variable domain, remainder taken from reference TRBV5-1 and TRBJ1-1, is KAGVTQTPRYLIKTRGQQVTLSCSPISGHRSVSWYQQTPGQGLQFLFEYFSETQRNKGNFPGRFSGRQFSNSRSEMNVSTLELGDSALYLCASSLYRGTDTEAFFGQGTRLTVV.

The chain combines TRBV15 with TRBJ2-5, with D possibly TRBD1 on 6 matching bases. The J call may be faulty, since TRBJ2-7 better matches the DNA end. The germline V gene has CDR1 LNHNV and CDR2 YYDKDF (reference sequence). The CDR3 has 16 residues. The CDR3 here is CATSRGSPGVTYEQYF. The CDR3 bases are TGTGCCACCAGCAGGGGATCTCCAGGGGTCACCTACGAGCAGTACTTC.

The chain carries TRBV5-1 and TRBJ1-5; D not resolved. With 8 bases removed from V and 0 bases from J, the gap between germline ends came to 12 bases. CDR3 length equals 14 residues. CDR1 is SGHRS and CDR2 is YFSETQ in the germline V gene. The DNA of the CDR3 is TGCGCCAGTTCGACGGCTTATAGCAATCAGCCCCAGCATTTT. Translating it yields CASSTAYSNQPQHF.

This rearrangement joins TRBV11-2 to TRBJ2-7; D is perhaps TRBD2 (6 bases). Germline V gene sequence: CDR1 SGHAT, CDR2 FQNNGV. Trimming took off 5 bases at V and 6 bases at J, with 17 bases between the two ends. The CDR3 is 14 residues long. As DNA, the CDR3 is TGTGCCAGCAGCCCCCAGCTAGCGAGGGTCGAGCAGTACTTC. The encoded protein is CASSPQLARVEQYF.

CDR3 DNA sequence: TGTGCCAGCTCACCATACGGGGGGCAGGAGACCCAGTACTTC. This translates into CASSPYGGQETQYF. The rearrangement links TRBV18 to TRBJ2-5, with D maybe TRBD2 (7 bases). V lost 2 bases, J lost 5 bases, and 12 bases lay in between. This CDR3 region has 14 residues. Germline loops: CDR1 KGHSH, CDR2 LQKENI.

The V call is TRBV28, the J call TRBJ2-6; D is unresolved. The length of the CDR3 is 15 residues. CDR1 is MDHEN, CDR2 SYDVKM, per germline. Deletions cut 3 bases from V and 0 bases from J, with 6 bases between. The CDR3, as DNA: TGTGCCAGCAGTTTGGGTAACTCTGGGGCCAACGTCCTGACTTTC. It translates to CASSLGNSGANVLTF. Supplemented by reference TRBV28 and TRBJ2-6, the full variable domain reads DVKVTQSSRYLVKRTGEKVFLECVQDMDHENMFWYRQDPGLGLRLIYFSYDVKMKEKGDIPEGYSVSREKKERFSLILESASTNQTSMYLCASSLGNSGANVLTFGAGSRLTVL.

V is TRBV6-6 and J is TRBJ1-1; TRBD1 is a possible D gene (6 bases). Germline V gives CDR1 MNHNY, CDR2 SVGAGI (reference sequence). The CDR3 extends over 13 amino acids. V lost 2 bases and J 5 bases, leaving 9 bases between the germline ends. CDR3 sequence reads: CASSYSTGTEAFF. The CDR3 region has the DNA TGTGCCAGCAGTTACAGCACAGGGACTGAAGCTTTCTTT.

V and J are TRBV2 and TRBJ1-4; TRBD1 matches 7 bases. Germline V lookup: CDR1 SNHLY, CDR2 FYNNEI. The CDR3 is made up of 14 amino acids. Trimming took 4 bases from V and 5 from J; bases not matched to a gene: 4. CDR3 region: CASSGTGLNEKLFF. The CDR3 nucleotides read TGTGCCAGCAGTGGGACAGGTTTAAATGAAAAACTGTTTTTT.

J is TRBJ1-5 and V is TRBV7-8, with D possibly TRBD1 on 5 matching bases. The length of the CDR3 is 16 residues. The germline V gene has CDR1 SGHVS and CDR2 FQNEAQ. V was shortened by 5 bases and J by 2 bases, with 16 bases between the two germline ends. The CDR3 here is CASSIGAWAGNQPQHF. The CDR3 DNA follows: TGTGCCAGCAGCATAGGGGCTTGGGCCGGCAATCAGCCCCAGCATTTT.